This entry describes one T cell receptor beta chain. What it binds is unknown. How the authors handled the data: After removing out-of-frame reads, millions of distinct TCRbeta sequences remained. Sequencing used immunoSEQ multiplex PCR; TCRdb keeps in-frame clones, though not all of them. That table is the source of V, J and clone size, and D and trimming were worked out from the DNA. Among 75,000 to 95,000 clones listed, roughly 80% were seen once. The CDR3 is 15 residues long. Per germline, CDR1 SEHNR and CDR2 FQNEAQ (reference sequence). Trimming pared 5 bases from V and 7 bases from J, leaving 17 bases between. The data originate from a study of memory CD4+ T cells and cytomegalovirus serostatus. Across the whole study: Donors were healthy Belgian adults, fewer than ten CMV seropositive and about two dozen seronegative. General study findings and limits: CD4+ memory repertoires contained about 40% of the roughly 160 reported CMV TCRbeta sequences.

The sort gate was single viable CD3+CD4+CD8-CD45RO+ cells for memory CD4+ T cells. The sequenced sample was memory CD4+ T cells from blood. The chain couples TRBV7-9 to TRBJ2-2; D unresolved. The source of this sequence is an adult in good health and CMV-seronegative. The CDR3 nucleotides read TGTGCCAGCAGCACTCCCCCCGGCGGTCTCGGGGAGCTGTTTTTT. This encodes CASSTPPGGLGELFF.